This TCR beta chain was captured in a study of T cells in Graves' hyperthyroidism and ophthalmopathy. Study context: Peripheral blood samples were taken at initial diagnosis, prior to any treatment.

This clonotype was counted ten times or more. Ophthalmopathy patients showed a Clinical Activity Score of at least 3, NOSPECS grade of at least 4 and duration under 3 months. Using about 10 ml of fresh peripheral blood, PBMCs were prepared. Amplification of TCR beta CDR3 regions was performed using RNA transcripts as template. Researchers ran a first-round RT-PCR on the TCR CDR3 using the HTBI primer set. TCRdb re-derived calls from the multiplex PCR reads in MiXCR, one entry per CDR3 protein. The table lists about 410,000 distinct CDR3 sequences, roughly 15% of them singletons, with less than 15% in the top ten. The sequence was collected from a man aged 18 to 30 with Graves' ophthalmopathy. The sample consisted of blood.

The CDR3 spells CASSQCRTGCEQFF. In DNA, the CDR3 is TGTGCCAGCAGCCAATGTCGGACGGGGTGTGAGCAGTTCTTC. V gene TRBV14 combines with J gene TRBJ2-1, with D perhaps matching TRBD2 (5 bases). The V end was cut by 2 bases, the J end by 9 bases, with 14 bases between. CDR3 length: 14 amino acids. CDR1 and CDR2 (germline): SGHDN, FVKESK.